This entry is about one TCR beta chain. What it binds is not known. This CDR3 is also generated by other DNA sequences in the sample. The CDR3 consists of 13 residues. Germline CDR1 reads MDHEN; CDR2 reads SYDVKM. V lost 3 bases and J lost 3, with 8 bases in between. The data were obtained in a study of shared clonotypes between healthy human individuals. Study conclusions and caveats: An anticipated effect of sequencing depth on clonotype sharing among donors was recognized.

Across several immunoSEQ plates, the genomic DNA of each subset was split evenly. When replicate PCRs were run on unsorted PBMC, they used around 290 ng DNA, around 30,000 T cell genomes. The table came from immunoSEQ multiplex PCR; TCRdb's copy has only in-frame clones and leaves some out. This table holds roughly 500,000 clones, approximately 80% found once. Donors were healthy HIV-negative adults without recently reported acute infections or vaccinations. The V call is TRBV28, the J call TRBJ1-2, with D perhaps matching TRBD1 (5 bases). This receptor was obtained from a woman aged 40 to 50 in good health. Some clones in this sample may be carry-over from other donors' samples. The sample was PBMCs. The CDR3 sequence is CASSFGGDYGYTF. The DNA of the CDR3 is TGTGCCAGCAGTTTCGGAGGGGACTATGGCTACACCTTC.